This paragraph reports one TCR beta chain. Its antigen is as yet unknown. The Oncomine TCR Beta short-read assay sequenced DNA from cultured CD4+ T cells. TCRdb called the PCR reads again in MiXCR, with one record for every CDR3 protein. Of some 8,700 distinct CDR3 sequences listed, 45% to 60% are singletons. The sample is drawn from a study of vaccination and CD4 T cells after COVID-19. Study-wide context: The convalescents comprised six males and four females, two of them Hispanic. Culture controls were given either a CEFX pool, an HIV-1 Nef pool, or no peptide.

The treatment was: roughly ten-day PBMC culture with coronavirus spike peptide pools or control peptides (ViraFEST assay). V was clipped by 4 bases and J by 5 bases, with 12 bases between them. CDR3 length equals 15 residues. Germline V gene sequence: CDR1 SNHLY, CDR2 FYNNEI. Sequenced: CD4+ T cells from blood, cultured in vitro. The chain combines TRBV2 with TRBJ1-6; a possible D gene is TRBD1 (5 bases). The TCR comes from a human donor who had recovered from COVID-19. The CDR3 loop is CASSVGGGNNSPLHF. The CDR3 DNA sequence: TGTGCCAGCAGTGTCGGTGGGGGTAATAATTCACCCCTCCACTTT.